The present entry profiles one T cell receptor (beta chain) with its context. The antigen it binds to is not known. It has no much larger one-base neighbor in the sample; base qualities were not kept. TCR beta CDR3 regions were amplified from RNA transcripts for repertoire sequencing. The first round of RT-PCR was done with HTBI primers and the Qiagen OneStep RT-PCR kit, and was followed by a second round of multiplex PCR, then size selection and purification. The libraries underwent paired-end sequencing with 100 bp reads on an Illumina HiSeq2000. Turning to the authors' computational methods: SOAPnuke was used to process the reads, throwing out any read that had adapters, had uncalled bases, had a mean Phred below 15, or lacked an exact constant-primer or identifier match. High-quality paired reads were merged with COPE v1.2.5. Each unique nucleotide sequence was treated as a clonotype, and MiTCR v1.1 was used to align the clonotypes to the IMGT TRB V, D and J references. Only V-J combinations with frequency above 0.0001 were analysed, covering around 99% of repertoires. For each V-J combination, a TCR clonal expansion and chaos score was defined as F50 clonal expansion divided by the chaos observed in the TCRdist matrix. Features were reduced by Welch's t-statistics and random forest to about a dozen V-J combinations, which fed a naive Bayes classifier. The similarity between thyroid and blood repertoires was quantified using the Morisita-Horn index. TCRdb passed the public sequencing reads through fastp at Q25 and MiXCR, retaining productive beta sequences. CDR3 protein sequences are deduplicated, and each keeps its most common genes and DNA. TCRdb's processing, not the authors', yielded these V and J calls. The sample table shows over a million distinct CDR3 sequences, and roughly 35% are seen once. 8.5% to 14% of the sample is taken by the ten largest.

The hyperthyroidism patients were 18 to 65 years old and newly diagnosed, with a disease duration of less than 2 months. Patients with other autoimmune diseases, uncontrolled infections, pregnancy or lactation were excluded. Clinical symptoms, serum thyroxine, TRAb, thyroid ultrasound and orbital computed tomography were used for diagnosis. Total RNA was extracted using Trizol reagent, and RNA quality was checked on an Agilent 2100 Bioanalyzer. This entry comes from a study of Graves' ophthalmopathy and Graves' hyperthyroidism (dated by TCRdb to the late 2010s). Study-level background: Stable hyperthyroidism was defined as no progression to ophthalmopathy within 18 months of follow-up. Following sample collection, hyperthyroidism patients were given methimazole at a starting dose of 30 mg daily, and ophthalmopathy patients were given high-dose intravenous methylprednisolone. To tell Graves' ophthalmopathy apart from Graves' hyperthyroidism, and to predict which patients would progress to ophthalmopathy, the study relied on TCR beta repertoire signatures. The independent validation cohort included approximately 19 hyperthyroidism patients plus 17 patients who later progressed from hyperthyroidism to ophthalmopathy. To explore V-J signatures distinguishing ophthalmopathy from hyperthyroidism, a discovery set of under 110 patients (roughly 42 ophthalmopathy, roughly 56 stable hyperthyroidism) was enrolled. In total, 135 blood samples were TCR-sequenced: around 42 ophthalmopathy, some 75 hyperthyroidism and approximately 17 hyperthyroidism-to-ophthalmopathy patients. T-cell repertoires of thyroid tissue and blood were compared in six or seven hyperthyroidism patients.

General study outcomes and caveats: Among expanded thyroid clonotypes with frequency above 0.001, most also showed up in blood, which suggests that blood repertoires may reflect the thyroid immune response. In validation, the model predicted ophthalmopathy progression with more than 70% sensitivity and roughly 72% specificity; 12 predicted patients were CT-confirmed with GO in a median of approximately six months. No statistical method was used to predetermine the sample size, and group allocation was not hidden from the investigators. In cross-validation, the 13-signature model distinguished ophthalmopathy from stable hyperthyroidism with roughly 90% sensitivity and around 81% specificity, and in the test set the corresponding values were around 80% and 75%.

V is cut by 4 bases and J by 1 base, and the space between the germline ends is 20 bases. CDR1 and CDR2 are read off the germline V gene as SGHDT and YYEEEE. Measured from the cysteine to the phenylalanine, the CDR3 is 17 residues long. Only the CDR3 part of the read is kept: 51 bases, read in frame from the first base. This sequence was found in an adult man with Graves' hyperthyroidism. The sample consisted of peripheral blood or thyroid tissue (not recorded which). The rearranged segments are TRBV5-6 and TRBJ1-1, with the D gene call left open. The CDR3 loop reads CASSRVPETWGNTEAFF. The DNA reads TGTGCCAGCAGCCGGGTGCCGGAAACATGGGGGAACACTGAAGCTTTCTTT.